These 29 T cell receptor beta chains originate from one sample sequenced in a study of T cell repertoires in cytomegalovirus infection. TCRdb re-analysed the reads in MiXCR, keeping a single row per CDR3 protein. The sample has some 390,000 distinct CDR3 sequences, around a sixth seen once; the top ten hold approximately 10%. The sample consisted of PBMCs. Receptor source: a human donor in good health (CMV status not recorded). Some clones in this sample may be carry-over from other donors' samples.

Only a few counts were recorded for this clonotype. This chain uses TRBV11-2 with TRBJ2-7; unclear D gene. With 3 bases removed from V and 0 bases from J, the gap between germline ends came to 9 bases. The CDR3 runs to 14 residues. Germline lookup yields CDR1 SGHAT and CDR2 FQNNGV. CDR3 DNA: TGTGCCAGCAGCTTCCGGAACAGCTCCTACGAGCAGTACTTC. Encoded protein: CASSFRNSSYEQYF.

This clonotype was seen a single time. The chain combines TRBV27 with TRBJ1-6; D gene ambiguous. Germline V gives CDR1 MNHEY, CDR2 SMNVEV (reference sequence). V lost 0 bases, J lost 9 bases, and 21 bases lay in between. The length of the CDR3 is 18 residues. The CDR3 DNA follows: TGTGCCAGCAGTTTATCGCTGCGGTCCAACCGTAGAGGTTCACCCCTCCACTTT. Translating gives CASSLSLRSNRRGSPLHF.

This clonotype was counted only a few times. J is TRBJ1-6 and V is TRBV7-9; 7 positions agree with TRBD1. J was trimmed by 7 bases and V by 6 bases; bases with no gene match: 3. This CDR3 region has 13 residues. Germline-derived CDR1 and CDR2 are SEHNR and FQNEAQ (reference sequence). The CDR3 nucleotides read TGTGCCAGCAGGGGACAGACAAATTCACCCCTCCACTTT. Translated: CASRGQTNSPLHF.

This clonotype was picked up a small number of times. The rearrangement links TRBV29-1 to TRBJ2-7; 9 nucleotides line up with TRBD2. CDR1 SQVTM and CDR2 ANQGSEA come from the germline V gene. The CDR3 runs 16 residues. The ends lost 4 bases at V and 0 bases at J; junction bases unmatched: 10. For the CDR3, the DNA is TGCAGCGTTGGGGCCTCCGCGGGAGGGCCCTCCTACGAGCAGTACTTC. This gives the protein CSVGASAGGPSYEQYF.

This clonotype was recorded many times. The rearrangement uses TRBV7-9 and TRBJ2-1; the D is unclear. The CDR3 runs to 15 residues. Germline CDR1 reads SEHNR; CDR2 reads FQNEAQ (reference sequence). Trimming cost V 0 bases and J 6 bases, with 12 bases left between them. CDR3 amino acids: CASSLALSGGNEQFF. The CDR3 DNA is TGTGCCAGCAGCTTAGCTCTCTCAGGTGGCAATGAGCAGTTCTTC.

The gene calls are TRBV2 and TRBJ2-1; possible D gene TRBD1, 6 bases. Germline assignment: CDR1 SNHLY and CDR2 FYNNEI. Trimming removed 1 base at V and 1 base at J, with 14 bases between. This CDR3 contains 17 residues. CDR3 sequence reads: CASSEETTGFSYNEQFF. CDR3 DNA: TGTGCCAGCAGTGAAGAAACAACAGGGTTTTCCTACAATGAGCAGTTCTTC.

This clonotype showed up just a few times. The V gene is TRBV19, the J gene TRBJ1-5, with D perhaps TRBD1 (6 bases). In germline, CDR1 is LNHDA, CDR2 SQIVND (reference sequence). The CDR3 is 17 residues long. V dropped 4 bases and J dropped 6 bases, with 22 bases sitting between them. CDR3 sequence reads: CASSRNLGTPIGQPQHF. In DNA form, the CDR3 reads TGTGCCAGTAGTAGGAACCTCGGGACACCCATAGGTCAGCCCCAGCATTTT.

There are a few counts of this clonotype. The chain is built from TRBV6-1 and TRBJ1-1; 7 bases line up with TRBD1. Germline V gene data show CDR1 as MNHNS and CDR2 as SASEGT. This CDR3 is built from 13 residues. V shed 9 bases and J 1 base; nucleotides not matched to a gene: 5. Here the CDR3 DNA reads TGTGCCAGTACCGGGACAGAGAACACTGAAGCTTTCTTT. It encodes CASTGTENTEAFF.

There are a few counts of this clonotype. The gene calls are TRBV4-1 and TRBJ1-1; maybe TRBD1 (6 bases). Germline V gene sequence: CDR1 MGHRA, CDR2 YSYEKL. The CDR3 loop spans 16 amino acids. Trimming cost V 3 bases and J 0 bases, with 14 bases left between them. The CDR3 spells CASSQIRGVVNTEAFF. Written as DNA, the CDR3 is TGCGCCAGCAGCCAGATAAGGGGGGTTGTGAACACTGAAGCTTTCTTT.

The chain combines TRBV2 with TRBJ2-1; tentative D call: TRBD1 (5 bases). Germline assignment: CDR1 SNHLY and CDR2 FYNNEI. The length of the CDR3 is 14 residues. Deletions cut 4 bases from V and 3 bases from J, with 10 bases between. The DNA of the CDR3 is TGTGCCAGCAGTGTGTCAGGGCTCTACAATGAGCAGTTCTTC. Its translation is CASSVSGLYNEQFF.

The CDR3 DNA reads TGTGCCAGCAGCTTAGAGGCAGACTCGGTCACAGATACGCAGTATTTT. Translated: CASSLEADSVTDTQYF. The chain is built from TRBV7-9 and TRBJ2-3; D not resolved. Germline V gives CDR1 SEHNR, CDR2 FQNEAQ (reference sequence). The CDR3 sequence is 16 residues long. The V end was cut by 1 base, the J end by 2 bases, with 13 bases between.

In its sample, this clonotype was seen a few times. The CDR3: CASSIATGIEAFF. CDR3 DNA sequence: TGTGCCAGTAGTATAGCGACAGGGATTGAAGCTTTCTTT. The genes are TRBV19 and TRBJ1-1; 7 bases fit TRBD1. CDR1 LNHDA and CDR2 SQIVND come from the germline V gene (reference sequence). Losses at the gene ends were 1 base for V and 7 bases for J; bases not matched to a gene: 3. The CDR3 totals 13 residues.

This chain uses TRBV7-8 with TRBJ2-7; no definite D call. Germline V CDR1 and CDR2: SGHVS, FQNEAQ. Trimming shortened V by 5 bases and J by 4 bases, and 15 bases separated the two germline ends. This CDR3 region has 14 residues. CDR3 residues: CASSPDSYGYEQYF. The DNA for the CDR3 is TGTGCCAGCAGCCCAGACTCTTACGGGTACGAGCAGTACTTC.

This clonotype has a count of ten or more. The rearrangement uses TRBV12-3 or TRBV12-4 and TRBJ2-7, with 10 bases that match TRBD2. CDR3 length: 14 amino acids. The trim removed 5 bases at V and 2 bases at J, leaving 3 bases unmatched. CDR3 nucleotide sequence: TGTGCCAGCAGTAGCGGGGGGGGAACCTACGAGCAGTACTTC. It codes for CASSSGGGTYEQYF.

The CDR3 DNA reads TGCAGTGCCCTGAGGACAACCGAAGTAAATTCTCCCCTGGGGGGCTACACCTTC. Translation: CSALRTTEVNSPLGGYTF. This chain uses TRBV20-1 with TRBJ1-2, with D possibly being TRBD1 (5 bases). CDR3 length: 18 residues. V lost 6 bases and J lost 8, with 34 bases in between. Germline lookup yields CDR1 DFQATT and CDR2 SNEGSKA (reference sequence).

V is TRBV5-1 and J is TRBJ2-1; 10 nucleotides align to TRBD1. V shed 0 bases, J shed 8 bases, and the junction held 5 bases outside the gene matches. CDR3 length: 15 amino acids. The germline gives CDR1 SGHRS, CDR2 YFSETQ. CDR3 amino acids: CASSLVGQGVDEQFF. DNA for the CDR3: TGCGCCAGCAGCTTGGTAGGACAGGGGGTCGATGAGCAGTTCTTC.

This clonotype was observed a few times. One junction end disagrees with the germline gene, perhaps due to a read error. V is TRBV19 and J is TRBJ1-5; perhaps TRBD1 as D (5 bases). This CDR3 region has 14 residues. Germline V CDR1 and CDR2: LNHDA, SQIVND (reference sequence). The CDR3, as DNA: TGTGCCAGTAGTATAGGGCAGGGCAAACAGCCCCAGCATTTT. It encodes CASSIGQGKQPQHF.

The CDR3 DNA is TGTGCCAGCAGCGGCATGGACAGGCGCTACGAGCAGTACTTC. Protein: CASSGMDRRYEQYF. The chain is built from TRBV5-5 and TRBJ2-7; the match to TRBD1 covers 7 bases. Trimming at V came to 4 bases and at J to 3 bases, leaving 7 bases not matched to a gene. Germline-derived CDR1 and CDR2 are SGHKS and YYEKEE (reference sequence). This CDR3 spans 14 amino acids.

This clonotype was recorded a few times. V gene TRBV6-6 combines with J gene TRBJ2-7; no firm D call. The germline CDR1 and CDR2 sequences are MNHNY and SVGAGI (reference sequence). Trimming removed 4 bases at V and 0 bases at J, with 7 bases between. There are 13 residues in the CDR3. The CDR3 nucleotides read TGTGCCAGCAGTTTCATAATCTCCTACGAGCAGTACTTC. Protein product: CASSFIISYEQYF.

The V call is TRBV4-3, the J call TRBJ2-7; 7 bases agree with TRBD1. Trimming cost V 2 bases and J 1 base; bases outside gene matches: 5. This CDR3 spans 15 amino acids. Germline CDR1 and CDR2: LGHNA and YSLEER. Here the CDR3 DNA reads TGCGCCAGCAGCCAACTATCGACAGGGTCCTACGAGCAGTACTTC. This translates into CASSQLSTGSYEQYF.

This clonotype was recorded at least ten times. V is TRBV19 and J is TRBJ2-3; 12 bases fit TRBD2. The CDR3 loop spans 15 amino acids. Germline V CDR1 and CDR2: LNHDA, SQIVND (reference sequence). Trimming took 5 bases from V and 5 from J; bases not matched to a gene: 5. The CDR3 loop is CASSLGLAGKDTQYF. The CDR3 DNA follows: TGTGCCAGTAGTCTTGGACTAGCGGGAAAAGATACGCAGTATTTT.

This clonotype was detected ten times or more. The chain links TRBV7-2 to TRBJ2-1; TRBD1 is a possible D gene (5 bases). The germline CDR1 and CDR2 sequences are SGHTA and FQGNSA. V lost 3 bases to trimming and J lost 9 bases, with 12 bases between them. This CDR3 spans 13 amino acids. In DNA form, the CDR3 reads TGTGCCAGCAGCTTTGGCAGGGCCAGTGAGCAGTTCTTC. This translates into CASSFGRASEQFF.

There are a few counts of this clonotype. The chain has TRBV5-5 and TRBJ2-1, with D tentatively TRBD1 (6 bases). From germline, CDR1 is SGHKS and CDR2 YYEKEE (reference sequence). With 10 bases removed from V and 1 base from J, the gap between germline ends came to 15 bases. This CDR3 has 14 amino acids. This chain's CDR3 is CASHRDKSYNEQFF. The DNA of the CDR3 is TGTGCCTCACACAGGGACAAATCCTACAATGAGCAGTTCTTC.

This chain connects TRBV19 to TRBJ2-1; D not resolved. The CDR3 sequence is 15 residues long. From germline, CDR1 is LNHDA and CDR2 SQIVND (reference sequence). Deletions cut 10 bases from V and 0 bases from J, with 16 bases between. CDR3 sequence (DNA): TGTGCCACACAAACCGGGCCGAGCTCCTACAATGAGCAGTTCTTC. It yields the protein CATQTGPSSYNEQFF.

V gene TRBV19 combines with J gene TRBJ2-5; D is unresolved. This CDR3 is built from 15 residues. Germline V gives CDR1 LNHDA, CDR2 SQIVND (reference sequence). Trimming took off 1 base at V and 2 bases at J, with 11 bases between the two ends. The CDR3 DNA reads TGTGCCAGTAGTATAGGGCCCTCCGGACAAGAGACCCAGTACTTC. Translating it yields CASSIGPSGQETQYF.

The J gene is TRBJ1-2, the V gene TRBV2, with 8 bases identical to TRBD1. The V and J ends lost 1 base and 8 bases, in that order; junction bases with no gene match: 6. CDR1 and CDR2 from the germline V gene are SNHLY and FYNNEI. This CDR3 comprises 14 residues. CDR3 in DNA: TGTGCCAGCAGTGAAGGGGGCAGGGGGCGAGGCTACACCTTC. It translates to CASSEGGRGRGYTF. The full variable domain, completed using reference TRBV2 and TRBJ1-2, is EPEVTQTPSHQVTQMGQEVILRCVPISNHLYFYWYRQILGQKVEFLVSFYNNEISEKSEIFDDQFSVERPDGSNFTLKIRSTKLEDSAMYFCASSEGGRGRGYTFGSGTRLTVV.

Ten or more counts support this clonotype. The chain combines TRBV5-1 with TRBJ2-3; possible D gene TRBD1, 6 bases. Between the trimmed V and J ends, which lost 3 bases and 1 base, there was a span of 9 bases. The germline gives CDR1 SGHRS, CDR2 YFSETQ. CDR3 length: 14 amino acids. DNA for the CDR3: TGCGCCAGCAGCTCTAGACAGGGCACAGATACGCAGTATTTT. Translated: CASSSRQGTDTQYF.

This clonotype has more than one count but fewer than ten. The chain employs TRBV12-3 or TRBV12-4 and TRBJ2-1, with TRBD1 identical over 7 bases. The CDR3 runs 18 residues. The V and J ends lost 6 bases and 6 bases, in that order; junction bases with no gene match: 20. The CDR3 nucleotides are TGTGCCAGCAGCACACGACAGGGTAAGACGTGGCGTCGCAATGAGCAGTTCTTC. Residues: CASSTRQGKTWRRNEQFF.

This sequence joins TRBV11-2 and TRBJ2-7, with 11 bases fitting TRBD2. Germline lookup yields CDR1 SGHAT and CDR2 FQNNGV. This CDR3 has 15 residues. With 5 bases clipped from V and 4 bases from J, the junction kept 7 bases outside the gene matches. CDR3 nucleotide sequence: TGTGCCAGCAGCCGAGGACTAGCGGGCAAATACGAGCAGTACTTC. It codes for CASSRGLAGKYEQYF.